These T cell receptor beta chains were read from a single sample in a study of T cells after yellow fever vaccination. TCRdb independently ran MiXCR on the 5' RACE reads; one entry per CDR3 protein. The repertoire consists of 510,000 or so distinct CDR3 sequences, with about a fifth occurring once and the leading ten covering roughly an eighth. The source material was PBMCs, sampled 15 days after the yellow fever booster vaccination. These receptors were taken from a man aged 25-40 years who received the YFV17D yellow fever vaccine. Both conserved end residues are part of each CDR3. Rows may omit the clone size; those that give it use once, few, many or a size class.

clone_size,v_call,cdr3_aa
.,TRBV13,CASREQGVGYGYTF
many,TRBV6-5,CASSFLGLAGDNEQFF
few,TRBV20-1,CSAGPGWETQYF
.,TRBV5-5,CASMTGTANTGELFF
few,TRBV19,CASSRGRTDYDEQFF
.,TRBV10-3,CATGTPARLGAKNIQYF
few,TRBV10-2,CASSEQGFTSTDTQYF
few,TRBV6-5,CASSYVQLGTGELFF
few,TRBV12-3/TRBV12-4,CASSHQAGAFF
.,TRBV4-1,CASSFRLAGVHEQFF
.,TRBV6-2/TRBV6-3,CASSRGQGVLNEQFF
.,TRBV7-3,CASSLLRVTDTQYF
.,TRBV20-1,CSAPQGGVGGYTF
few,TRBV12-3/TRBV12-4,CASSFLGTGQPQHF
.,TRBV27,CASSSGAGLYGYTF
few,TRBV30,CAWSGSDQETQYF
.,TRBV4-1,CASSQGTSGSKTQYF
.,TRBV20-1,CSARVTSGRPREYEQYF
few,TRBV7-9,CASSSLGRGNYEQYF
few,TRBV12-5,CASGLVLGGHGDYEQYF
.,TRBV20-1,CSALRRGRTNYIQYF
.,TRBV29-1,CSVVEGRAYEQYF
.,TRBV12-3/TRBV12-4,CASSSPSGDGVYEQYF
.,TRBV9,CASSARPGGYANTGELFF
.,TRBV28,CASSPLTSGTYEQYF
many,TRBV10-3,CAIREEGYEQYF
many,TRBV12-3/TRBV12-4,CASGSRERNYEQYF
few,TRBV20-1,CSALTEVNTEAFF
few,TRBV6-1,CASSPGTDLLKVDAQYF
.,TRBV6-5,CASSYRTRGQSYNEQFF
few,TRBV6-2/TRBV6-3,CASSPTYGNQPQHF
.,TRBV11-1,CASSLVAYTEAFF
.,TRBV5-1,CASISLQAPDGEQFF